A selection of T cell receptor beta chains follows, all from one sample in a study of T-cell memory formation after mild COVID-19. TCRdb reanalysed the 5' RACE reads using MiXCR and keeps one entry per CDR3 protein. In the table there are roughly 170,000 distinct CDR3 sequences, roughly 20% of which are singletons. The specimen sequenced was PBMCs or a T cell subset sorted from them (not recorded which). The receptors were gathered from a young man who had mild COVID-19 (a few samples of this study predate the infection). Cell type and time point are not known. CDR3s include the opening cysteine and the closing phenylalanine or tryptophan. Fields, in order: clone size, V gene, J gene, D gene, CDR3 protein, CDR3 DNA. The D gene is left open where the match is weak. Clone sizes are given selectively: once, few, many, or a class where the clone is expanded.

clone size: many
V gene: TRBV5-1
J gene: TRBJ2-6
D gene: .
CDR3 protein: CASSLGNSGANVLTF
CDR3 DNA: TGTGCCAGCAGTTTAGGGAACTCTGGGGCCAACGTCCTGACTTTC

clone size: few
V gene: TRBV10-3
J gene: TRBJ1-5
D gene: .
CDR3 protein: CAIRESGQPQHF
CDR3 DNA: TGTGCCATCAGGGAATCAGGGCAGCCCCAGCATTTT

clone size: .
V gene: TRBV24-1
J gene: TRBJ2-3
D gene: .
CDR3 protein: CATSDENRVGTDTQYF
CDR3 DNA: TGTGCCACCAGTGATGAGAACAGGGTCGGCACAGATACGCAGTATTTT

clone size: .
V gene: TRBV4-2
J gene: TRBJ1-4
D gene: .
CDR3 protein: CASSQDPRTNEKLFF
CDR3 DNA: TGTGCCAGCAGCCAAGACCCCCGAACTAATGAAAAACTGTTTTTT

clone size: .
V gene: TRBV7-2
J gene: TRBJ2-3
D gene: .
CDR3 protein: CASSFAGPTDTQYF
CDR3 DNA: TGTGCCAGCAGCTTTGCGGGACCCACAGATACGCAGTATTTT

clone size: few
V gene: TRBV7-8
J gene: TRBJ2-5
D gene: .
CDR3 protein: CASSFWRQFQETQYF
CDR3 DNA: TGTGCCAGCAGCTTTTGGAGGCAATTTCAAGAGACCCAGTACTTC

clone size: many
V gene: TRBV4-3
J gene: TRBJ1-5
D gene: .
CDR3 protein: CASSQVIGGDSNQPQHF
CDR3 DNA: TGCGCCAGCAGCCAAGTGATTGGGGGCGATAGCAATCAGCCCCAGCATTTT

clone size: many
V gene: TRBV3-1
J gene: TRBJ2-5
D gene: TRBD2
CDR3 protein: CASSQAGLAGVAQYF
CDR3 DNA: TGTGCCAGCAGCCAAGCGGGACTAGCGGGGGTGGCCCAGTACTTC

clone size: once
V gene: TRBV18
J gene: TRBJ2-3
D gene: .
CDR3 protein: CASSPPLSWAGADTQYF
CDR3 DNA: TGTGCCAGCTCACCCCCTCTTAGCTGGGCGGGCGCAGATACGCAGTATTTT

clone size: few
V gene: TRBV7-9
J gene: TRBJ2-1
D gene: .
CDR3 protein: CASSLGQNEQFF
CDR3 DNA: TGTGCCAGCAGCTTAGGACAGAATGAGCAGTTCTTC

clone size: many
V gene: TRBV27
J gene: TRBJ1-2
D gene: .
CDR3 protein: CASRGLWGEPNYGYTF
CDR3 DNA: TGTGCCAGCAGGGGATTGTGGGGAGAGCCTAACTATGGCTACACCTTC

clone size: .
V gene: TRBV3-1
J gene: TRBJ2-5
D gene: .
CDR3 protein: CASSLTRGAVQETQYF
CDR3 DNA: TGTGCCAGCAGCCTCACCCGAGGGGCGGTCCAAGAGACCCAGTACTTC

clone size: .
V gene: TRBV3-1
J gene: TRBJ2-6
D gene: .
CDR3 protein: CASSQGGTPGANVLTF
CDR3 DNA: TGTGCCAGCAGCCAGGGCGGGACGCCTGGGGCCAACGTCCTGACTTTC

clone size: .
V gene: TRBV23-1
J gene: TRBJ2-2
D gene: TRBD1
CDR3 protein: CASSQGAIGELFF
CDR3 DNA: TGCGCCAGCAGCCAGGGGGCGATCGGGGAGCTGTTTTTT

clone size: few
V gene: TRBV6-5
J gene: TRBJ2-7
D gene: TRBD2
CDR3 protein: CASNAGAPSYEQYF
CDR3 DNA: TGTGCCAGCAACGCGGGAGCCCCTTCCTACGAGCAGTACTTC

clone size: .
V gene: TRBV11-1
J gene: TRBJ2-2
D gene: .
CDR3 protein: CASSHDGGLDTGELFF
CDR3 DNA: TGTGCCAGCAGCCACGACGGGGGGCTGGACACCGGGGAGCTGTTTTTT

clone size: .
V gene: TRBV4-1
J gene: TRBJ1-1
D gene: .
CDR3 protein: CASSRGPIYSGKHMNTEAFF
CDR3 DNA: TGCGCCAGCAGCCGCGGCCCTATTTACAGTGGGAAACACATGAACACTGAAGCTTTCTTT

clone size: .
V gene: TRBV19
J gene: TRBJ2-7
D gene: TRBD2
CDR3 protein: CASSTPGLAGDYEQYF
CDR3 DNA: TGTGCCAGTAGTACCCCAGGACTAGCGGGGGATTACGAGCAGTACTTC

clone size: few
V gene: TRBV2
J gene: TRBJ2-2
D gene: TRBD2
CDR3 protein: CASSGLAVNTGELFF
CDR3 DNA: TGTGCCAGCAGTGGACTAGCGGTGAACACCGGGGAGCTGTTTTTT

clone size: .
V gene: TRBV5-1
J gene: TRBJ2-1
D gene: .
CDR3 protein: CASSLDHYNEQFF
CDR3 DNA: TGCGCCAGCAGCTTGGACCACTACAATGAGCAGTTCTTC

clone size: many
V gene: TRBV29-1
J gene: TRBJ1-1
D gene: .
CDR3 protein: CSVGAGWGMNTEAFF
CDR3 DNA: TGCAGCGTTGGGGCAGGGTGGGGGATGAACACTGAAGCTTTCTTT

clone size: .
V gene: TRBV4-1
J gene: TRBJ1-1
D gene: .
CDR3 protein: CASSQDREGVAFF
CDR3 DNA: TGCGCCAGCAGCCAAGATCGTGAGGGGGTGGCTTTCTTT

clone size: few
V gene: TRBV12-3/TRBV12-4
J gene: TRBJ2-7
D gene: .
CDR3 protein: CASTSALRLNEQYF
CDR3 DNA: TGTGCCAGCACCTCCGCCCTCCGGTTGAACGAGCAGTACTTC

clone size: few
V gene: TRBV7-2
J gene: TRBJ2-5
D gene: .
CDR3 protein: CASLNRPETGGTQYF
CDR3 DNA: TGTGCCAGCCTGAACCGTCCGGAGACAGGCGGGACCCAGTACTTC

clone size: few
V gene: TRBV7-9
J gene: TRBJ1-6
D gene: .
CDR3 protein: CASSPVGGSPLHF
CDR3 DNA: TGTGCCAGCAGCCCCGTAGGGGGTTCACCCCTCCACTTT

clone size: .
V gene: TRBV28
J gene: TRBJ2-4
D gene: .
CDR3 protein: CASSWVAKNIQYF
CDR3 DNA: TGTGCCAGCAGCTGGGTAGCCAAAAACATTCAGTACTTC

clone size: few
V gene: TRBV2
J gene: TRBJ2-5
D gene: .
CDR3 protein: CARSVRYQETQYF
CDR3 DNA: TGTGCCAGATCCGTTAGGTATCAAGAGACCCAGTACTTC

clone size: many
V gene: TRBV7-9
J gene: TRBJ1-1
D gene: .
CDR3 protein: CASSYSRDTEAFF
CDR3 DNA: TGTGCCAGCAGCTACTCCAGGGACACTGAAGCTTTCTTT

clone size: .
V gene: TRBV12-3/TRBV12-4
J gene: TRBJ2-3
D gene: TRBD1
CDR3 protein: CASGDRVTDTQYF
CDR3 DNA: TGTGCCAGCGGGGACAGGGTAACAGATACGCAGTATTTT

clone size: few
V gene: TRBV5-1
J gene: TRBJ2-5
D gene: .
CDR3 protein: CASSPRDTGATQYF
CDR3 DNA: TGCGCCAGCAGTCCCCGGGACACCGGCGCGACCCAGTACTTC

clone size: .
V gene: TRBV12-3/TRBV12-4
J gene: TRBJ2-1
D gene: .
CDR3 protein: CASLGYNEQFF
CDR3 DNA: TGTGCCAGTCTGGGTTACAATGAGCAGTTCTTC

clone size: few
V gene: TRBV7-9
J gene: TRBJ2-5
D gene: .
CDR3 protein: CASSSLETQYF
CDR3 DNA: TGTGCCAGCAGCTCTTTAGAGACCCAGTACTTC

clone size: few
V gene: TRBV7-3
J gene: TRBJ2-2
D gene: .
CDR3 protein: CASSLFAGTGELFF
CDR3 DNA: TGTGCCAGCAGTCTATTCGCGGGGACCGGGGAGCTGTTTTTT

clone size: .
V gene: TRBV12-3/TRBV12-4
J gene: TRBJ1-1
D gene: .
CDR3 protein: CASSLQLGPTEAFF
CDR3 DNA: TGTGCCAGCAGTTTACAGTTAGGGCCCACTGAAGCTTTCTTT

clone size: .
V gene: TRBV4-3
J gene: TRBJ1-2
D gene: TRBD1
CDR3 protein: CASSQVHRGTYGYTF
CDR3 DNA: TGCGCCAGCAGCCAAGTCCACAGGGGGACGTATGGCTACACCTTC

clone size: .
V gene: TRBV30
J gene: TRBJ1-4
D gene: .
CDR3 protein: CAWSGQFNEKLFF
CDR3 DNA: TGTGCCTGGAGTGGACAGTTTAATGAAAAACTGTTTTTT

clone size: few
V gene: TRBV6-2/TRBV6-3
J gene: TRBJ2-6
D gene: .
CDR3 protein: CASNPGGSGANVLTF
CDR3 DNA: TGTGCCAGCAATCCAGGAGGCTCTGGGGCCAACGTCCTGACTTTC

clone size: .
V gene: TRBV14
J gene: TRBJ2-7
D gene: .
CDR3 protein: CASSLRTNQADEQYF
CDR3 DNA: TGTGCCAGCAGCCTCCGGACAAACCAGGCGGACGAGCAGTACTTC

clone size: .
V gene: TRBV20-1
J gene: TRBJ1-1
D gene: .
CDR3 protein: CSASWVIGGTEAFF
CDR3 DNA: TGCAGTGCTAGTTGGGTCATTGGGGGCACTGAAGCTTTCTTT